This T cell receptor beta chain was retrieved from a study of cytomegalovirus exposure and HLA in healthy donors. The CDR3 is 16 residues long. Germline V lookup: CDR1 SGHTA, CDR2 FQGNSA. V was cut by 1 base and J by 5 bases, with 17 bases left in between. A multiplex PCR was run with 60 Vbeta primers and 13 Jbeta primers. Data came from immunoSEQ multiplex PCR; TCRdb stores just in-frame clones and leaves some out. This sample yields 150,000 to 200,000 clones, of which 70% to 90% are seen a single time; about 9.3% belongs to the top ten. This clone was found once. This receptor was taken from a young man in good health and CMV-seropositive. The chain uses TRBV7-2 and TRBJ2-5; no reliable D call. Specimen: PBMCs. In nucleotides, the CDR3 is TGTGCCAGCAGCTTAGGGGCCTTCAACGTCCGGGAGACCCAGTACTTC. Encoded protein: CASSLGAFNVRETQYF.